This T cell receptor beta chain was sequenced in a study of T cell clones after liver transplantation. Looking at the study overall: HCV positivity affected three of eight recipients; the rest lacked autoimmune or viral indications.

Sequencing was performed with immunoSEQ multiplex PCR; in TCRdb, only in-frame clones are kept and a portion is missing. The data show 50,000 or so clones, roughly 74% seen once. This receptor was taken from a human patient who received a liver transplant. These T cells may partly come from the graft donor. The sequences come from CD4+ T cells from blood, collected 54 months after liver transplant.

CDR3 protein: CASSDPGLGTDTQYF. For the CDR3, the DNA is TGTGCCAGCAGTGACCCGGGACTCGGGACAGATACGCAGTATTTT. The chain employs TRBV6-4 and TRBJ2-3; D perhaps matches TRBD2 (6 bases). Trimming removed 2 bases from V and 3 bases from J, with 12 bases in between. Germline V gene data show CDR1 as MRHNA and CDR2 as SNTAGT. The CDR3 length is 15 residues.